The 15 T cell receptor beta chains in this list originate from one sample, sequenced in a study of T cell responses to AZD1222 COVID-19 vaccine. Sequencing used immunoSEQ multiplex PCR; TCRdb keeps in-frame clones, though not all of them. The table includes roughly 150,000 clones, around 93% detected once. Sequences were derived from peripheral blood, sampled on day 0 of AZD1222 vaccination. These receptors all come from an adult in good health.

This chain uses TRBV7-8 with TRBJ2-7; perhaps TRBD2 as D (6 bases). Germline CDR1 is SGHVS and CDR2 is FQNEAQ. The CDR3 spans 16 residues. Trimming took off 1 base at V and 5 bases at J, with 18 bases between the two ends. The CDR3 sequence is CASSLVQAGGGNEQYF. The DNA of the CDR3 is TGTGCCAGCAGCTTAGTCCAGGCAGGTGGAGGGAACGAGCAGTACTTC.

The V and J genes are TRBV7-9 and TRBJ2-5; tentatively, D is TRBD2 (6 bases). This CDR3 comprises 17 residues. Germline V gene lookup returns CDR1 SEHNR and CDR2 FQNEAQ (reference sequence). Trimming took off 6 bases at V and 4 bases at J, with 24 bases between the two ends. CDR3 coding DNA: TGTGCCAGCAGACCTCAATCTACGACTAGATGGGCAGAGACCCAGTACTTC. Translation: CASRPQSTTRWAETQYF.

The chain uses TRBV11-2 and TRBJ1-1; 9 nucleotides align to TRBD1. Germline V gene data show CDR1 as SGHAT and CDR2 as FQNNGV. This CDR3 spans 16 amino acids. Trimming cost V 2 bases and J 5 bases; bases outside gene matches: 9. DNA for the CDR3: TGTGCCAGCAGCTTACCCGACAGGGGGTCGTCGACTGAAGCTTTCTTT. Its protein is CASSLPDRGSSTEAFF.

CDR3 sequence reads: CASSRGGSQGAFYGYTF. In nucleotides, the CDR3 is TGTGCCAGCAGCCGCGGGGGATCACAGGGGGCATTCTATGGCTACACCTTC. The chain has TRBV7-2 and TRBJ1-2; 9 bases match TRBD1. CDR1 and CDR2 (germline): SGHTA, FQGNSA. CDR3 length equals 17 residues. V lost 5 bases to trimming and J lost 4 bases; unmatched junction nucleotides: 14.

The genes are TRBV19 and TRBJ1-1, with D perhaps matching TRBD1 (5 bases). Trimming pared 3 bases from V and 3 bases from J, leaving 8 bases between. CDR3 size: 13 residues. Germline V gene sequence: CDR1 LNHDA, CDR2 SQIVND (reference sequence). DNA for the CDR3: TGTGCCAGTAGTATTGGGGGTGACACTGAAGCTTTCTTT. Protein sequence: CASSIGGDTEAFF.

This clone was observed a handful of times. The chain is built from TRBV3-1 (or the pseudogene TRBV3-2) and TRBJ2-2; TRBD2 is a possible D gene (6 bases). Trimming pared 4 bases from V and 6 bases from J, leaving 15 bases between. Germline CDR1 is LGHDT and CDR2 is YNNKEL (reference sequence). The CDR3 has 15 amino acids. CDR3 nucleotide sequence: TGTGCCAGCAGCCTGCCCGGGACTCTTTCCGGGGAGCTGTTTTTT. Translation: CASSLPGTLSGELFF.

This sequence joins TRBV19 and TRBJ2-7; D possibly corresponds to TRBD1 (6 bases). The germline V gene encodes CDR1 LNHDA and CDR2 SQIVND (reference sequence). The CDR3 is made up of 13 amino acids. Trimming took off 0 bases at V and 6 bases at J, with 9 bases between the two ends. CDR3 in DNA: TGTGCCAGTAGTATAGATCTAGGGGGCGAGCAGTACTTC. It is translated as CASSIDLGGEQYF. Based on the CDR3 plus reference TRBV19 and TRBJ2-7, the full variable domain is DGGITQSPKYLFRKEGQNVTLSCEQNLNHDAMYWYRQDPGQGLRLIYYSQIVNDFQKGDIAEGYSVSREKKESFPLTVTSAQKNPTAFYLCASSIDLGGEQYFGPGTRLTVT.

The chain is built from TRBV2 and TRBJ2-7; no clear D. The CDR3 consists of 11 residues. V was clipped by 8 bases and J by 4 bases, with 9 bases between them. Germline loops: CDR1 SNHLY, CDR2 FYNNEI. CDR3 sequence (DNA): TGTGCCAGCGAGATTATTTACGAGCAGTACTTC. It yields the protein CASEIIYEQYF.

The V and J genes are TRBV30 and TRBJ2-3, with TRBD2 identical over 11 bases. In germline, CDR1 is GTSNPN, CDR2 SVGIG (reference sequence). The J segment lost 5 bases and the V segment lost 5 bases, leaving 6 bases of the junction unmatched. The CDR3 loop spans 14 amino acids. CDR3 loop: CAWYLGLAEDTQYF. The CDR3 region has the DNA TGTGCCTGGTACTTGGGACTAGCGGAAGATACGCAGTATTTT.

V is TRBV5-1 and J is TRBJ2-1; 8 positions agree with TRBD2. Germline-derived CDR1 and CDR2 are SGHRS and YFSETQ. Trimming took 2 bases from V and 8 from J; bases not matched to a gene: 3. The CDR3 totals 13 residues. DNA of the CDR3: TGCGCCAGCAGCTTCGGGGGGGACTATGAGCAGTTCTTC. Amino acids: CASSFGGDYEQFF.

The chain couples TRBV6-5 to TRBJ2-1; TRBD2 matches 7 bases. The length of the CDR3 is 15 residues. J gave up 4 bases and V 5 bases, and 8 bases lay outside the gene matches. CDR1 MNHEY and CDR2 SVGAGI come from the germline V gene. Written as DNA, the CDR3 is TGTGCCAGCAGTACAGCGGGGCCGAATTACAATGAGCAGTTCTTC. Its translation: CASSTAGPNYNEQFF.

The gene calls are TRBV27 and TRBJ2-3; the match to TRBD2 covers 12 bases. Per the germline V gene, CDR1 is MNHEY and CDR2 is SMNVEV (reference sequence). The ends lost 6 bases at V and 4 bases at J; junction bases unmatched: 11. CDR3 size: 17 residues. CDR3: CASRPTRLAGVADTQYF. The CDR3, as DNA: TGTGCCAGCAGACCCACCCGACTAGCGGGAGTGGCAGATACGCAGTATTTT.

The gene calls are TRBV6-5 and TRBJ2-7; weak D call: TRBD1 (6 bases). The CDR3 consists of 14 residues. Germline assignment: CDR1 MNHEY and CDR2 SVGAGI. Trimming left V 0 bases short and J 7 bases short, with 13 bases between. The CDR3 region is CASSYSKPTGEQYF. The CDR3 DNA is TGTGCCAGCAGTTACTCGAAGCCAACAGGGGAGCAGTACTTC.

This sequence joins TRBV5-1 and TRBJ2-1; 12 bases align to TRBD2. Germline CDR1 is SGHRS and CDR2 is YFSETQ. CDR3 length: 16 residues. J lost 8 bases, V lost 0 bases, and 6 bases had no gene match. CDR3 region: CASSLVLAGGLDEQFF. For the CDR3, the DNA is TGCGCCAGCAGCTTGGTCCTAGCGGGGGGGCTAGATGAGCAGTTCTTC. The full variable domain, with the rest looked up from reference TRBV5-1 and TRBJ2-1, is KAGVTQTPRYLIKTRGQQVTLSCSPISGHRSVSWYQQTPGQGLQFLFEYFSETQRNKGNFPGRFSGRQFSNSRSEMNVSTLELGDSALYLCASSLVLAGGLDEQFFGPGTRLTVL.

The chain is built from TRBV5-1 and TRBJ1-4; D is unresolved. CDR3 size: 13 residues. Trimming left V 4 bases short and J 5 bases short, with 9 bases between. Germline CDR1 and CDR2: SGHRS and YFSETQ. Here the CDR3 DNA reads TGCGCCAGCAGCAGACACACCAATGAAAAACTGTTTTTT. This encodes CASSRHTNEKLFF.